The next 20 T cell receptor beta chains were all read from a single sample in a study of neurological immune-mediated disorders. TCRdb recomputed calls from the 5' RACE reads with MiXCR, one row per CDR3 protein. The sample includes about 45,000 distinct CDR3 sequences, less than 15% of them seen just once. Sample time point: longitudinal time-point 3. Sample: PBMCs. These receptors were taken from a man aged 25-45 years in good health.

In this sample, this clonotype turned up many times. The chain is built from TRBV5-1 and TRBJ1-1; maybe TRBD1 (6 bases). Germline V gene sequence: CDR1 SGHRS, CDR2 YFSETQ. The V end was cut by 1 base, the J end by 9 bases, with 10 bases between. This CDR3 contains 12 residues. In DNA, the CDR3 is TGCGCCAGCAGCTTGCTGGACAGTCAAGCTTTCTTT. Protein: CASSLLDSQAFF.

This clonotype was counted many times. The chain recombines TRBV28 with TRBJ2-7; 9 nucleotides align to TRBD2. V dropped 2 bases and J dropped 5; count of bases not matched to a gene: 4. CDR1 MDHEN and CDR2 SYDVKM come from the germline V gene. The CDR3 contains 14 residues. In DNA, the CDR3 is TGTGCCAGCAGTTTAGGACTAGCGTGGAACGAGCAGTACTTC. This codes for CASSLGLAWNEQYF.

This clonotype showed up many times. The rearrangement uses TRBV7-2 and TRBJ2-7; 15 bases align to TRBD2. The CDR3 totals 14 residues. In germline, CDR1 is SGHTA, CDR2 FQGNSA. Unmatched junction bases numbered 2, after V lost 6 bases and J lost 5 bases. In nucleotides, the CDR3 is TGTGCCAGCAGAGGACTAGCGGGAGGGAACGAGCAGTACTTC. It encodes CASRGLAGGNEQYF. The full variable domain, completed using reference TRBV7-2 and TRBJ2-7, is GAGVSQSPSNKVTEKGKDVELRCDPISGHTALYWYRQSLGQGLEFLIYFQGNSAPDKSGLPSDRFSAERTGGSVSTLTIQRTQQEDSAVYLCASRGLAGGNEQYFGPGTRLTVT.

This clonotype was seen many times. The genes are TRBV7-2 and TRBJ2-7; possible D gene TRBD2, 5 bases. CDR1 and CDR2 from the germline V gene are SGHTA and FQGNSA. The CDR3 spans 14 residues. Trimming removed 1 base at V and 3 bases at J, with 10 bases between. CDR3 in DNA: TGTGCCAGCAGCTTAGGTGAGGCGGGCTACGAGCAGTACTTC. It codes for CASSLGEAGYEQYF.

There are many counts of this clonotype. The chain links TRBV28 to TRBJ2-5; a weak D match, TRBD1 (5 bases). Deletions cut 5 bases from V and 5 bases from J, with 12 bases between. The CDR3 runs 13 residues. Per the germline V gene, CDR1 is MDHEN and CDR2 is SYDVKM. CDR3 in amino acids: CASSPTGLETQYF. CDR3 nucleotides: TGTGCCAGCAGTCCTACAGGTCTGGAGACCCAGTACTTC. The full variable domain, completed using reference TRBV28 and TRBJ2-5, is DVKVTQSSRYLVKRTGEKVFLECVQDMDHENMFWYRQDPGLGLRLIYFSYDVKMKEKGDIPEGYSVSREKKERFSLILESASTNQTSMYLCASSPTGLETQYFGPGTRLLVL.

The table lists this clonotype with many counts. The gene calls are TRBV5-1 and TRBJ1-1, with D unresolved. The V and J ends lost 5 bases and 2 bases respectively, with 13 bases between them. Germline V gene data show CDR1 as SGHRS and CDR2 as YFSETQ. The CDR3 runs 14 residues. The CDR3 bases are TGCGCCAGCAGGGGAGACGGATTTAACACTGAAGCTTTCTTT. Protein product: CASRGDGFNTEAFF.

This clonotype was seen many times. V and J are TRBV10-3 and TRBJ2-3; D unclear. The CDR3 is 13 residues long. Germline V CDR1 and CDR2: ENHRY, SYGVKD. Deletions cut 5 bases from V and 1 base from J, with 7 bases between. The CDR3 reads CAISNYRTDTQYF. CDR3 nucleotide sequence: TGTGCCATCAGTAACTACCGCACAGATACGCAGTATTTT.

This clonotype was detected ten times or more. V gene TRBV28 combines with J gene TRBJ2-2, with TRBD1 as a possible D gene (5 bases). This CDR3 is built from 17 residues. V shed 6 bases and J shed 7 bases, with 24 bases lying between them. Germline CDR1 MDHEN, CDR2 SYDVKM. The CDR3 region has the DNA TGTGCCAGCAGATACCTAAGTTTATCAGGGCGTGGCGGGGAGCTGTTTTTT. As protein: CASRYLSLSGRGGELFF.

Details on this clonotype: This may be a read error, as it is one base from a much larger clone. The chain couples TRBV5-1 to TRBJ1-4, with no clear D. Looked up from germline, CDR1 is SGHRS and CDR2 is YFSETQ. V was clipped by 9 bases and J by 3 bases, with 15 bases between them. The CDR3 spans 14 residues. The CDR3 region has the DNA TGCGCCAACAGTCGCGGGGAACCTAATGAAAAACTGTTTTTT. This codes for CANSRGEPNEKLFF.

This clonotype was counted many times. V is TRBV20-1 and J is TRBJ2-7, with 13 bases that match TRBD2. V lost 2 bases, J lost 5 bases, and 6 bases stayed unmatched. The CDR3 length is 15 residues. Germline V gene lookup returns CDR1 DFQATT and CDR2 SNEGSKA (reference sequence). The CDR3 spells CSARPLAGGLHEQYF. The CDR3 bases are TGCAGTGCTAGACCACTAGCGGGAGGGTTACACGAGCAGTACTTC.

This clonotype came up many times. The V and J genes are TRBV29-1 and TRBJ1-2; D uncertain. The germline V and J ends were trimmed by 2 bases and 0 bases, with 4 bases remaining between them. The CDR3 has 12 residues. Germline V gene lookup returns CDR1 SQVTM and CDR2 ANQGSEA. In nucleotides, the CDR3 is TGCAGCGTTGAACAGTCTAACTATGGCTACACCTTC. It encodes CSVEQSNYGYTF. Together with reference TRBV29-1 and TRBJ1-2, the CDR3 gives the full variable domain: SAVISQKPSRDICQRGTSLTIQCQVDSQVTMMFWYRQQPGQSLTLIATANQGSEATYESGFVIDKFPISRPNLTFSTLTVSNMSPEDSSIYLCSVEQSNYGYTFGSGTRLTVV.

This sequence joins TRBV20-1 and TRBJ2-4; 10 bases line up with TRBD2. Germline V lookup: CDR1 DFQATT, CDR2 SNEGSKA (reference sequence). V gave up 2 bases and J gave up 6 bases; unmatched junction bases: 4. The CDR3 spans 14 residues. In DNA form, the CDR3 reads TGCAGTGCTAGACTAGCGGGAGCCCCAAACATTCAGTACTTC. Translated: CSARLAGAPNIQYF.

This clonotype was recorded at least ten times. The rearrangement links TRBV29-1 to TRBJ2-3, with 8 bases identical to TRBD1. CDR3 length: 12 amino acids. Germline V gene lookup returns CDR1 SQVTM and CDR2 ANQGSEA. The CDR3 reads CSTQGATDTQYF. In DNA, the CDR3 is TGCAGTACCCAGGGGGCCACAGATACGCAGTATTTT.

This clonotype was picked up many times. The V call is TRBV7-2, the J call TRBJ2-3, with unresolved D. V was shortened by 6 bases and J by 6 bases, with 16 bases between the two germline ends. The CDR3 has 14 amino acids. Germline V lookup: CDR1 SGHTA, CDR2 FQGNSA. CDR3 bases: TGTGCCAGCAGTCCGCTTTCGGCGGTGGATACGCAGTATTTT. It is translated as CASSPLSAVDTQYF.

A remark on this clonotype: This likely comes from a read error, as the CDR3 has no conserved phenylalanine or tryptophan at its end. The chain recombines TRBV27 with TRBJ1-2; D uncertain. The CDR3 covers 13 residues. Deletions cut 6 bases from V and 5 bases from J, with 13 bases between. Germline V gene lookup returns CDR1 MNHEY and CDR2 SMNVEV (reference sequence). CDR3 sequence: CASSPTRAYGYTL. As DNA, the CDR3 is TGTGCCAGCAGCCCCACGAGAGCATATGGCTACACCTTA.

This clonotype was seen ten or more times. The chain uses TRBV5-1 and TRBJ1-1, with 7 bases matching TRBD1. CDR3 size: 15 residues. Trimming removed 0 bases from V and 1 base from J; junction bases left unmatched: 3. Germline CDR1 reads SGHRS; CDR2 reads YFSETQ. CDR3 loop: CASSLGGGRNTEAFF. In DNA form, the CDR3 reads TGCGCCAGCAGCTTGGGAGGGGGCCGGAACACTGAAGCTTTCTTT.

Ten or more counts support this clonotype. This chain uses TRBV6-5 with TRBJ2-6; no reliable D call. There are 14 residues in the CDR3. CDR1 is MNHEY, CDR2 SVGAGI, per germline. Between the trimmed V and J ends, which lost 6 bases and 3 bases, there was a span of 9 bases. CDR3 sequence reads: CASRLLGGANVLTF. In DNA, the CDR3 is TGTGCCAGCAGACTGCTCGGTGGGGCCAACGTCCTGACTTTC.

The sample holds a few counts of this clonotype. The V gene is TRBV5-1, the J gene TRBJ2-2; TRBD2 agrees at 7 bases. CDR3 size: 17 residues. Germline CDR1 is SGHRS and CDR2 is YFSETQ. Trimming at V came to 2 bases and at J to 2 bases, leaving 9 bases not matched to a gene. The DNA for the CDR3 is TGCGCCAGCAGCTTTTGGGACTACCTACCCAACACCGGGGAGCTGTTTTTT. As protein: CASSFWDYLPNTGELFF.

By proportion, this clonotype is medium-sized. The rearrangement links TRBV5-1 to TRBJ2-7; tentative D call: TRBD1 (5 bases). V was cut by 2 bases and J by 4 bases, with 10 bases left in between. Per the germline V gene, CDR1 is SGHRS and CDR2 is YFSETQ. The CDR3 has 13 residues. The CDR3 loop reads CASSLIQGYEQYF. The CDR3 coding sequence is TGCGCCAGCAGCTTAATCCAGGGTTACGAGCAGTACTTC.

The V gene is TRBV7-3, the J gene TRBJ2-2, with 9 bases fitting TRBD2. CDR3 length: 13 residues. The germline V gene encodes CDR1 SGHTA and CDR2 FQGTGA. CDR3 in amino acids: CVSSGGQGGELFF. The CDR3 DNA is TGTGTCTCCAGCGGGGGGCAGGGCGGGGAGCTGTTTTTT.